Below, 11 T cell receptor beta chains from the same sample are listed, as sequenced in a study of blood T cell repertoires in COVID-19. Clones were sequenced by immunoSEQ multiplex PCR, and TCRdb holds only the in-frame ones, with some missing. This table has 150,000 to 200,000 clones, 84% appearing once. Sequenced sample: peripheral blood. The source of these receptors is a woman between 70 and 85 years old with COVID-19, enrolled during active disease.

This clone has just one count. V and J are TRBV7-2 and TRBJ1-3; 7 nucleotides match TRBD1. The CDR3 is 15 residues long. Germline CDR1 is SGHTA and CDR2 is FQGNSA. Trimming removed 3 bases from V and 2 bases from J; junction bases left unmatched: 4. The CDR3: CASSLEDRAGNTIYF. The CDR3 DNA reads TGTGCCAGCAGCTTGGAAGACAGGGCTGGAAACACCATATATTTT.

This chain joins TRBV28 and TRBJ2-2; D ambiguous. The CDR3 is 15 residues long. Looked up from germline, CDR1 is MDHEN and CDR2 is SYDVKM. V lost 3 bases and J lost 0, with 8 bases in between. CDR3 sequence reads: CASSFLRPNTGELFF. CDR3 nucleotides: TGTGCCAGCAGTTTTCTCCGTCCGAACACCGGGGAGCTGTTTTTT. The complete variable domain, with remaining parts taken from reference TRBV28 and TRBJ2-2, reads DVKVTQSSRYLVKRTGEKVFLECVQDMDHENMFWYRQDPGLGLRLIYFSYDVKMKEKGDIPEGYSVSREKKERFSLILESASTNQTSMYLCASSFLRPNTGELFFGEGSRLTVL.

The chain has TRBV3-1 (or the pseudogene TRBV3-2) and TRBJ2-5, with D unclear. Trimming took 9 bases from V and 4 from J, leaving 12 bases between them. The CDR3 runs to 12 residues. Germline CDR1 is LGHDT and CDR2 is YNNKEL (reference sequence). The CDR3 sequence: CASSPGPETQYF. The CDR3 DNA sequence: TGTGCCAGTAGTCCCGGTCCAGAGACCCAGTACTTC.

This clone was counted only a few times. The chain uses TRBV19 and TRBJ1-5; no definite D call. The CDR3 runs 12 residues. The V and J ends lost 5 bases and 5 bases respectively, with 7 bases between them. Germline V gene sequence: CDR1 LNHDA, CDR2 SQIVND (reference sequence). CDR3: CASSLQYQPQHF. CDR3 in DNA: TGTGCCAGTAGTCTACAGTATCAGCCCCAGCATTTT. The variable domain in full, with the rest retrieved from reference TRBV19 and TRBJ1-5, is DGGITQSPKYLFRKEGQNVTLSCEQNLNHDAMYWYRQDPGQGLRLIYYSQIVNDFQKGDIAEGYSVSREKKESFPLTVTSAQKNPTAFYLCASSLQYQPQHFGDGTRLSIL.

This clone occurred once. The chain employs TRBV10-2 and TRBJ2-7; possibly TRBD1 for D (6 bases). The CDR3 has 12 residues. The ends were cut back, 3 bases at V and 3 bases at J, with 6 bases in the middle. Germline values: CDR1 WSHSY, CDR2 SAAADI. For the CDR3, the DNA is TGCGCCAGCAGTGAAGGGGGCTACGAGCAGTACGTC. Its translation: CASSEGGYEQYV.

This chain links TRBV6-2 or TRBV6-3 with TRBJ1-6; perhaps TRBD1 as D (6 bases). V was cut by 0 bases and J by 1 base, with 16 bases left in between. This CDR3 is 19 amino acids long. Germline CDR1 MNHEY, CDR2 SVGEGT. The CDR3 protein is CASSYSPTQDRSYNSPLHF. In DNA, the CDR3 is TGTGCCAGCAGTTACTCACCAACGCAAGACAGGTCCTATAATTCACCCCTCCACTTT.

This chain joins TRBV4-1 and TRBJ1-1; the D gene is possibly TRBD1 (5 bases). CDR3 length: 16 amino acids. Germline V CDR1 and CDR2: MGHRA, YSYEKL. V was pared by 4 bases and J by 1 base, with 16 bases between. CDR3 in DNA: TGCGCCAGCAGCCGCTTAGACGGGACTACGAACACTGAAGCTTTCTTT. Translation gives CASSRLDGTTNTEAFF.

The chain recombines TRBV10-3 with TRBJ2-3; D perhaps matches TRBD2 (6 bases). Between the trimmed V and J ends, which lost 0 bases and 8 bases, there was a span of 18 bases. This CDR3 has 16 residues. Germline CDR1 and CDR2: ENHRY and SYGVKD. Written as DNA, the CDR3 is TGTGCCATCAGTGAGTCGTCGGCGCGGGAAGGGTCTACGCAGTATTTT. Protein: CAISESSAREGSTQYF.

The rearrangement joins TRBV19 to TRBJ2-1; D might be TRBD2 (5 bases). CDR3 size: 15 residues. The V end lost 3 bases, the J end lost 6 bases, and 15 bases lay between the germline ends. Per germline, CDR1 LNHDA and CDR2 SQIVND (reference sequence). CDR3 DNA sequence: TGTGCCAGTAGTATCCGAGGGCTTCGCGGCAATGAGCAGTTCTTC. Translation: CASSIRGLRGNEQFF.

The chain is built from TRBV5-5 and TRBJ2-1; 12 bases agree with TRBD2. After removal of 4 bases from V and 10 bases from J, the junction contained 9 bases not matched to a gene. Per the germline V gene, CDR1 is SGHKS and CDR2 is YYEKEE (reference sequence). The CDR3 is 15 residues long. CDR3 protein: CASSLSSGRAQEQFF. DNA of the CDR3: TGTGCCAGCAGCCTGTCTAGCGGGAGGGCCCAAGAGCAGTTCTTC.

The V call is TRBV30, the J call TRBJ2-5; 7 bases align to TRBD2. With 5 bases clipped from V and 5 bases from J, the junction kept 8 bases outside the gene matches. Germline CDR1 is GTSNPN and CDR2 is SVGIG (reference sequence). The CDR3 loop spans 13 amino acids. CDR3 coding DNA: TGTGCCTGGGGGGAGGGAAGTATGGAGACCCAGTACTTC. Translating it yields CAWGEGSMETQYF.